These T cell receptor beta chains were read from a single sample in a study of T cells in Graves' hyperthyroidism and ophthalmopathy. TCRdb analysed the multiplex PCR reads with MiXCR anew, one entry per CDR3 protein. The table lists around 620,000 distinct CDR3 sequences, 15% to 20% of them singletons, with approximately 3.9% in the top ten. The sequencing sample was made of blood. These TCRs come from a woman aged 30 to 39 with Graves' hyperthyroidism. Each CDR3 is given with its conserved first and last residue. D genes are given only for firm matches. A row's size may be missing; if present it is once, few, many or a size class.

J: TRBJ1-6
V: TRBV28
size: many
D: .
CDR3: CASSFLSEVGSPLHF
DNA: TGTGCCAGCAGTTTTTTGAGTGAGGTCGGTTCACCCCTCCACTTT

J: TRBJ2-7
V: TRBV3-1
size: .
D: .
CDR3: CASRSSGEQYF
DNA: TGTGCCAGCAGGTCCAGCGGCGAGCAGTACTTC

J: TRBJ2-1
V: TRBV2
size: many
D: TRBD2
CDR3: CASSGLAGGLNGQFF
DNA: TGTGCCAGCAGTGGACTAGCGGGAGGGTTGAATGGGCAGTTCTTC

J: TRBJ2-2
V: TRBV6-1
size: few
D: TRBD1
CDR3: CASSGQGWANTGELFF
DNA: TGTGCCAGCAGTGGACAGGGCTGGGCGAACACCGGGGAGCTGTTTTTT

J: TRBJ2-5
V: TRBV18
size: many
D: TRBD1
CDR3: CASSPGQQETQYF
DNA: TGTGCCAGCAGCCCGGGACAGCAAGAGACCCAGTACTTC

J: TRBJ2-2
V: TRBV27
size: many
D: .
CDR3: CASSLNLGGELFF
DNA: TGTGCCAGCAGTTTAAACCTGGGCGGGGAGCTGTTTTTT

J: TRBJ2-1
V: TRBV20-1
size: .
D: TRBD2
CDR3: CSARPLTSGKDNEQFF
DNA: TGCAGTGCTAGACCCCTGACTAGCGGGAAGGACAATGAGCAGTTCTTC

J: TRBJ2-3
V: TRBV7-2
size: .
D: TRBD2
CDR3: CASSRQAGVGTDTQYF
DNA: TGTGCCAGCAGCCGACAAGCGGGAGTCGGCACAGATACGCAGTATTTT

J: TRBJ1-1
V: TRBV29-1
size: few
D: .
CDR3: CSGGVEREAFF
DNA: TGCAGTGGCGGAGTGGAGAGAGAAGCTTTCTTT

J: TRBJ2-3
V: TRBV28
size: many
D: TRBD2
CDR3: CASSSGRSAGDTQYF
DNA: TGTGCCAGTTCTAGCGGGAGGTCCGCGGGAGATACGCAGTATTTT

J: TRBJ2-5
V: TRBV7-2
size: many
D: TRBD2
CDR3: CASKAGGFKETQYF
DNA: TGTGCCAGCAAGGCGGGGGGCTTTAAGGAGACCCAGTACTTC

J: TRBJ2-1
V: TRBV18
size: many
D: .
CDR3: CASSPVGTRAYNEQFF
DNA: TGTGCCAGCTCACCAGTGGGGACTCGCGCTTACAATGAGCAGTTCTTC

J: TRBJ2-7
V: TRBV20-1
size: .
D: TRBD2
CDR3: CSAGGVVYEQYF
DNA: TGCAGTGCCGGGGGGGTGGTATACGAGCAGTACTTC

J: TRBJ2-1
V: TRBV7-9
size: .
D: .
CDR3: CASSRTPDHYNEQFF
DNA: TGTGCCAGCAGCCGCACCCCGGACCACTACAATGAGCAGTTCTTC

J: TRBJ2-3
V: TRBV11-1
size: .
D: .
CDR3: CASSLGGPHRGLPTDTQYF
DNA: TGTGCCAGCAGCTTAGGGGGGCCGCACAGGGGACTACCCACAGATACGCAGTATTTT

J: TRBJ1-5
V: TRBV29-1
size: many
D: .
CDR3: CSVEDPGVGQPQHF
DNA: TGCAGCGTTGAAGATCCGGGAGTGGGTCAGCCCCAGCATTTT

J: TRBJ1-6
V: TRBV5-1
size: few
D: TRBD1
CDR3: CASSLGTGDNLNSPLHF
DNA: TGCGCCAGCAGCTTGGGGACAGGGGACAATCTCAATTCACCCCTCCACTTT

J: TRBJ2-1
V: TRBV28
size: .
D: TRBD2
CDR3: CASSPPGFLAGGEQFF
DNA: TGTGCCAGCAGTCCCCCCGGTTTCCTAGCGGGAGGAGAGCAGTTCTTC

J: TRBJ2-7
V: TRBV18
size: many
D: TRBD1
CDR3: CASSRYRDRAYEQYF
DNA: TGTGCCAGCTCACGCTACCGGGACAGAGCCTACGAGCAGTACTTC

J: TRBJ2-1
V: TRBV6-1
size: .
D: .
CDR3: CASSEWWGYNERFF
DNA: TGTGCCAGCAGTGAGTGGTGGGGCTACAATGAGCGGTTCTTC

J: TRBJ2-5
V: TRBV7-9
size: few
D: .
CDR3: CASSLGGGVKETQYF
DNA: TGTGCCAGCAGCTTAGGAGGGGGAGTAAAAGAGACCCAGTACTTC

J: TRBJ2-7
V: TRBV27
size: .
D: TRBD1
CDR3: CASSHRGSAYEQYF
DNA: TGTGCCAGCAGTCACAGGGGGAGTGCCTACGAGCAGTACTTC

J: TRBJ2-7
V: TRBV12-3/TRBV12-4
size: .
D: TRBD1
CDR3: CASRPPGQGCYEQYF
DNA: TGTGCCAGCAGGCCTCCGGGACAGGGATGCTACGAGCAGTACTTC

J: TRBJ1-5
V: TRBV20-1
size: .
D: .
CDR3: CSARPIRDSNQPQHF
DNA: TGCAGTGCTAGACCTATCCGGGATAGCAATCAGCCCCAGCATTTT

J: TRBJ2-3
V: TRBV27
size: .
D: .
CDR3: CASSLSGDSYTQYF
DNA: TGTGCCAGCAGTTTATCGGGAGACTCCTATACGCAGTATTTT

J: TRBJ1-1
V: TRBV2
size: many
D: .
CDR3: CASSESTQNTEAFF
DNA: TGTGCCAGCAGTGAATCGACACAGAACACTGAAGCTTTCTTT

J: TRBJ1-5
V: TRBV2
size: few
D: .
CDR3: CASSEYRTSNQPQHF
DNA: TGTGCCAGCAGTGAATACAGGACTAGCAATCAGCCCCAGCATTTT

J: TRBJ2-1
V: TRBV4-1
size: few
D: .
CDR3: CASSQGSWTTLGDEQFF
DNA: TGCGCCAGCAGCCAAGGTTCCTGGACAACCTTGGGCGATGAGCAGTTCTTC

J: TRBJ1-1
V: TRBV3-1
size: many
D: .
CDR3: CASSQELVNTEAFF
DNA: TGTGCCAGCAGCCAAGAATTGGTGAACACTGAAGCTTTCTTT

J: TRBJ1-1
V: TRBV28
size: many
D: .
CDR3: CASKKGPGTEAFF
DNA: TGTGCCAGCAAAAAGGGACCAGGGACTGAAGCTTTCTTT

J: TRBJ2-2
V: TRBV11-1
size: many
D: .
CDR3: CAGGGVYTGELFF
DNA: TGTGCCGGCGGTGGTGTCTACACCGGGGAGCTGTTTTTT

J: TRBJ2-5
V: TRBV5-1
size: few
D: TRBD1
CDR3: CASSLQGQLQETQYF
DNA: TGCGCCAGCAGCCTTCAGGGACAGCTCCAAGAGACCCAGTACTTC